This T cell receptor beta chain was recovered during a study of cytomegalovirus exposure and HLA in healthy donors. The overall study: Samples from HLA-typed donors yielded around 79 million unique TCRs in an early data release.

Study outcomes and limitations: Serostatus for CMV was the only available immune exposure information.

As regards this clone: Its antigen is as yet unknown.

Use of 60 Vbeta and 13 Jbeta primers characterized the PCR. Under the authors' procedure: The count from a later analysis was about 80 million unique TCR beta chains, some 9.9 million of them shared. Sequencing was performed with immunoSEQ multiplex PCR; in TCRdb, only in-frame clones are kept and a portion is missing. The DNA was the basis for D and trimming; V, J and clone size are from that table. The sample holds fewer than 250,000 clones, 76% seen once. Trimming left V 0 bases short and J 5 bases short, with 17 bases between. The CDR3 spans 16 residues. The germline V gene has CDR1 SGHVS and CDR2 FQNEAQ.

The rearrangement joins TRBV7-8 to TRBJ2-7, with D tentatively TRBD2 (5 bases). The sequenced sample was PBMCs. The receptor was derived from a man younger than 30 in good health and CMV-seronegative. CDR3 protein: CASSLAGPLLANEQYF. The CDR3, as DNA: TGTGCCAGCAGCTTAGCGGGCCCACTTCTAGCCAACGAGCAGTACTTC.